Many counts were recorded for the clone carrying this T cell receptor beta chain. Antigen unknown. This entry comes from a study of early T cells in non-severe SARS-CoV-2 infection. About the study: Investigators sequenced bulk RNA drawn from unsorted whole blood, and chains remained unpaired.

Researchers tagged individual cDNA molecules with unique molecular identifiers. TCRdb redid the calling of the 5' RACE reads with MiXCR, one entry per CDR3 protein. The sample yields about 83,000 distinct CDR3 sequences, approximately 13% seen once. Broader study findings: Private and CD4 specificities were missed by VDJdb matching, skewed to anti-spike CD8.

Germline CDR1 SGHTA, CDR2 FQGNSA. The CDR3 has 15 amino acids. V gave up 6 bases and J gave up 4 bases; unmatched junction bases: 6. The material sequenced was whole blood. This TCR was recovered from an adult who was a healthcare worker with PCR-confirmed SARS-CoV-2 infection or an uninfected control (not recorded which). V usage is TRBV7-2 and J usage is TRBJ2-5; 12 bases line up with TRBD1. CDR3 nucleotide sequence: TGTGCCAGCAGTTTGGGACAGGGGGCTAGAGAGACCCAGTACTTC. Translating it yields CASSLGQGARETQYF.